Below are 24 T cell receptor beta chains sequenced from a single sample in a study of blood T cell repertoires in COVID-19. Measured with immunoSEQ multiplex PCR; TCRdb has only the in-frame clones, and not every one. The sample comprises around 340,000 clones, approximately 86% of which are singletons, and roughly 7.1% rests with the top ten. The sample was peripheral blood. Receptors were obtained from a woman aged 60 to 75 with COVID-19, enrolled during active disease.

The genes are TRBV3-1 (or the pseudogene TRBV3-2) and TRBJ2-2, with 9 bases that match TRBD2. The CDR3 loop spans 16 amino acids. CDR1 is LGHDT, CDR2 YNNKEL, per germline (reference sequence). The J segment lost 4 bases and the V segment lost 1 base, leaving 4 bases of the junction unmatched. CDR3 DNA sequence: TGTGCCAGCAGCCAAGGCGGGGGGGGTCTCACCGGGGAGCTGTTTTTT. Amino acid sequence: CASSQGGGGLTGELFF.

Only a few counts were recorded for this clone. The chain uses TRBV29-1 and TRBJ1-1; maybe TRBD1 (5 bases). This CDR3 has 13 residues. V shed 3 bases and J shed 4 bases, with 12 bases lying between them. CDR1 is SQVTM and CDR2 is ANQGSEA in the germline V gene. The CDR3 region has the DNA TGCAGCGTTGACGTAGGGGTTGGCACTGAAGCTTTCTTT. Residues: CSVDVGVGTEAFF. Using reference TRBV29-1 and TRBJ1-1 for the parts outside the CDR3, the full variable domain is SAVISQKPSRDICQRGTSLTIQCQVDSQVTMMFWYRQQPGQSLTLIATANQGSEATYESGFVIDKFPISRPNLTFSTLTVSNMSPEDSSIYLCSVDVGVGTEAFFGQGTRLTVV.

CDR3 in amino acids: CASSKWTGAGTQYF. The DNA for the CDR3 is TGTGCCAGCAGCAAATGGACAGGCGCCGGGACCCAGTACTTC. The chain has TRBV21-1 and TRBJ2-5; the table gives TRBD1 as D, unverified against the DNA. TRBV21-1 is a listed pseudogene. The CDR3 consists of 14 residues.

The J gene is TRBJ2-6, the V gene TRBV7-3, with 7 bases fitting TRBD1. CDR1 SGHTA and CDR2 FQGTGA come from the germline V gene. The CDR3 spans 15 residues. The V and J ends lost 2 bases and 2 bases, in that order; junction bases with no gene match: 0. The CDR3 spells CASSLQGAGANVLTF. The CDR3 DNA sequence: TGTGCCAGCAGCTTACAGGGGGCTGGGGCCAACGTCCTGACTTTC. The variable domain in full, completed from reference TRBV7-3 and TRBJ2-6, reads GAGVSQTPSNKVTEKGKYVELRCDPISGHTALYWYRQSLGQGPEFLIYFQGTGAADDSGLPNDRFFAVRPEGSVSTLKIQRTERGDSAVYLCASSLQGAGANVLTFGAGSRLTVL.

The V gene is TRBV4-1, the J gene TRBJ1-4; D perhaps matches TRBD1 (6 bases). The CDR3 length is 13 residues. Germline V gives CDR1 MGHRA, CDR2 YSYEKL. The ends were cut back, 2 bases at V and 12 bases at J, with 13 bases in the middle. This chain's CDR3 is CASSQLEGVELFF. CDR3 sequence (DNA): TGCGCCAGCAGCCAACTCGAGGGGGTCGAACTGTTTTTT.

V usage is TRBV2 and J usage is TRBJ2-1; 8 bases are shared with TRBD2. The length of the CDR3 is 15 residues. Looked up from germline, CDR1 is SNHLY and CDR2 is FYNNEI. J gave up 4 bases and V 6 bases, and 8 bases lay outside the gene matches. The chain's CDR3 is CASRAGGAGYNEQFF. DNA for the CDR3: TGTGCCAGCAGGGCCGGGGGGGCCGGGTACAATGAGCAGTTCTTC.

V usage is TRBV12-3 or TRBV12-4 and J usage is TRBJ2-2; no reliable D call. Trimming removed 6 bases at V and 2 bases at J, with 7 bases between. The length of the CDR3 is 13 residues. This chain's CDR3 is CASSQVNTGELFF. CDR3 coding DNA: TGTGCCAGCAGCCAGGTTAACACCGGGGAGCTGTTTTTT.

DNA of the CDR3: TGTGCCAGCAGCCTACGTAGCTTCGACAAAAACATTCAGTACTTC. Amino acids: CASSLRSFDKNIQYF. This chain links TRBV7-2 with TRBJ2-4; D gene ambiguous. The CDR3 spans 15 residues. CDR1 is SGHTA, CDR2 FQGNSA, per germline. V was trimmed by 5 bases and J by 3 bases, leaving 14 bases between them.

For this clone: At the DNA level, this CDR3 is encoded by other sequences in the same sample as well. This chain joins TRBV7-9 and TRBJ2-1; D is unresolved. The CDR3 loop spans 14 amino acids. Trimming cost V 2 bases and J 0 bases, with 5 bases left between them. CDR1 and CDR2 (germline): SEHNR, FQNEAQ (reference sequence). CDR3 amino acids: CASSLKSSYNEQFF. In nucleotides, the CDR3 is TGTGCCAGCAGCTTAAAGAGCTCCTACAATGAGCAGTTCTTC. The full variable domain, with the rest looked up from reference TRBV7-9 and TRBJ2-1, is DTGVSQNPRHKITKRGQNVTFRCDPISEHNRLYWYRQTLGQGPEFLTYFQNEAQLEKSRLLSDRFSAERPKGSFSTLEIQRTEQGDSAMYLCASSLKSSYNEQFFGPGTRLTVL.

The genes are TRBV4-2 and TRBJ1-5; maybe TRBD1 (6 bases). Per germline, CDR1 LGHNA and CDR2 YNFKEQ. Trimming pared 3 bases from V and 5 bases from J, leaving 11 bases between. This CDR3 region has 14 residues. The CDR3 sequence is CASSQGPGDQPQHF. The CDR3 region has the DNA TGTGCCAGCAGCCAGGGCCCAGGGGATCAGCCCCAGCATTTT.

The chain recombines TRBV19 with TRBJ2-7; 9 bases match TRBD2. The CDR3 extends over 14 amino acids. Germline V gene data show CDR1 as LNHDA and CDR2 as SQIVND (reference sequence). V shed 3 bases and J 10 bases; nucleotides not matched to a gene: 10. Here the CDR3 reads CASSIVAGEPTQYF. The CDR3 DNA reads TGTGCCAGTAGTATCGTAGCGGGGGAGCCCACCCAGTACTTC.

The chain joins TRBV9 to TRBJ1-4, with a tentative D call TRBD1 (6 bases). The germline V gene has CDR1 SGDLS and CDR2 YYNGEE. This CDR3 is built from 16 residues. Trimming took off 4 bases at V and 8 bases at J, with 21 bases between the two ends. The CDR3 loop reads CASSFSVRTGHEKLFF. CDR3 coding DNA: TGTGCCAGCAGCTTTTCGGTACGAACAGGGCACGAAAAACTGTTTTTT.

In DNA, the CDR3 is TGTGCCAGCAGTTTTTCCCGGGGGGACTATGGCTACACCTTC. Its protein product is CASSFSRGDYGYTF. The chain combines TRBV6-5 with TRBJ1-2, with D possibly matching TRBD1 (5 bases). This CDR3 has 14 amino acids. CDR1 MNHEY and CDR2 SVGAGI come from the germline V gene. The V end was cut by 4 bases, the J end by 3 bases, with 12 bases between.

The rearrangement joins TRBV6-5 to TRBJ1-4; D is uncertain. This CDR3 has 16 residues. The germline CDR1 and CDR2 sequences are MNHEY and SVGAGI. Trimming left V 0 bases short and J 6 bases short, with 14 bases between. CDR3 bases: TGTGCCAGCAGTTACTCGCCAACTAGGACCTATGAAAAACTGTTTTTT. Translation gives CASSYSPTRTYEKLFF.

The chain employs TRBV10-3 and TRBJ2-3; 9 bases are shared with TRBD1. J gave up 4 bases and V 10 bases, and 15 bases lay outside the gene matches. CDR1 and CDR2 (germline): ENHRY, SYGVKD. This CDR3 is built from 16 residues. The CDR3 coding sequence is TGTGCCACCTCCATATGGGGGGGGGACAGGGCAGATACGCAGTATTTT. Translating it yields CATSIWGGDRADTQYF.

The genes are TRBV30 and TRBJ2-5, with a weak D call TRBD2 (5 bases). The CDR3 is 13 amino acids. V dropped 3 bases and J dropped 2 bases, with 10 bases sitting between them. In germline, CDR1 is GTSNPN, CDR2 SVGIG (reference sequence). The CDR3 sequence is CAWSGSVQETQYF. The DNA of the CDR3 is TGTGCCTGGAGCGGTAGCGTTCAAGAGACCCAGTACTTC. Full variable domain (rest looked up from reference TRBV30 and TRBJ2-5): SQTIHQWPATLVQPVGSPLSLECTVEGTSNPNLYWYRQAAGRGLQLLFYSVGIGQISSEVPQNLSASRPQDRQFILSSKKLLLSDSGFYLCAWSGSVQETQYFGPGTRLLVL.

The gene calls are TRBV19 and TRBJ1-2; TRBD1 might be the D (6 bases). Germline lookup yields CDR1 LNHDA and CDR2 SQIVND (reference sequence). With 10 bases removed from V and 5 bases from J, the gap between germline ends came to 11 bases. The CDR3 has 11 residues. CDR3 in DNA: TGTGCCACTCACAGGGCGTATGGCTACACCTTC. Translation: CATHRAYGYTF.

The J gene is TRBJ2-5, the V gene TRBV6-5; a possible D gene is TRBD1 (6 bases). Trimming cost V 10 bases and J 4 bases, with 22 bases left between them. This CDR3 is 15 amino acids long. The germline V gene encodes CDR1 MNHEY and CDR2 SVGAGI. CDR3 bases: TGTGCCACCAACCGGGACAAGTTGAGGGTAGAGACCCAGTACTTC. This gives the protein CATNRDKLRVETQYF.

The V call is TRBV29-1, the J call TRBJ2-5, with D maybe TRBD1 (5 bases). The CDR3 covers 13 residues. Deletions cut 3 bases from V and 3 bases from J, with 11 bases between. Germline CDR1 is SQVTM and CDR2 is ANQGSEA. DNA for the CDR3: TGCAGCGTTGATAGGGGCCCTAAAGAGACCCAGTACTTC. Protein product: CSVDRGPKETQYF.

The chain carries TRBV7-9 and TRBJ1-1, with a weak D call TRBD1 (5 bases). Germline V gene lookup returns CDR1 SEHNR and CDR2 FQNEAQ (reference sequence). Trimming took 7 bases from V and 5 from J, leaving 14 bases between them. This CDR3 has 13 residues. The CDR3 protein is CASINWGVTEAFF. The CDR3 nucleotides are TGTGCCAGCATCAATTGGGGGGTAACTGAAGCTTTCTTT.

The rearrangement uses TRBV4-1 and TRBJ2-5; TRBD1 aligns across 11 bases. CDR1 and CDR2 (germline): MGHRA, YSYEKL. V shed 8 bases and J 4 bases; nucleotides not matched to a gene: 9. This CDR3 region has 15 residues. As DNA, the CDR3 is TGCGCCAGCTCCAGGGGGACAGGGGGTAGAGAGACCCAGTACTTC. This codes for CASSRGTGGRETQYF.

The genes are TRBV18 and TRBJ1-1; 7 bases agree with TRBD1. This CDR3 has 14 residues. V lost 3 bases, J lost 6 bases, and 7 bases stayed unmatched. Germline V CDR1 and CDR2: KGHSH, LQKENI. The CDR3 DNA reads TGTGCCAGCTCACCGACCGGGACAGCTTCTGAAGCTTTCTTT. This sequence encodes CASSPTGTASEAFF.

DNA for the CDR3: TGTGCCAGCAGTTTAGGTGCAGGAATGCCTTTTTGGGAGCTGTTTTTT. Translation: CASSLGAGMPFWELFF. The V call is TRBV27, the J call TRBJ2-2; D gene unclear. This CDR3 contains 16 residues. Trimming left V 2 bases short and J 9 bases short, with 19 bases between. CDR1 MNHEY and CDR2 SMNVEV come from the germline V gene (reference sequence).

There are a few counts of this clone. The genes are TRBV5-4 and TRBJ1-4; D gene uncertain. The CDR3 consists of 14 residues. In germline, CDR1 is SGHNT, CDR2 YYREEE (reference sequence). V lost 2 bases and J lost 2, with 7 bases in between. CDR3 in DNA: TGTGCCAGCAGCTTAAGAGATACTAATGAAAAACTGTTTTTT. As protein: CASSLRDTNEKLFF. The whole variable domain, remainder taken from reference TRBV5-4 and TRBJ1-4, is ETGVTQSPTHLIKTRGQQVTLRCSSQSGHNTVSWYQQALGQGPQFIFQYYREEENGRGNFPPRFSGLQFPNYSSELNVNALELDDSALYLCASSLRDTNEKLFFGSGTQLSVL.